These 25 T cell receptor beta chains were sequenced from one sample in a study of OX40 agonist ivuxolimab in advanced cancers. The table came from immunoSEQ multiplex PCR; TCRdb's copy has only in-frame clones and leaves some out. The sample records tens of thousands of clones, 80% to 95% being singletons. The specimen was CD4+ or CD8+ T cells sorted from blood, collected in a trial of the OX40 agonist ivuxolimab. These receptors came from an adult with an advanced solid tumor such as melanoma, head and neck, liver or kidney cancer.

This rearrangement joins TRBV5-1 to TRBJ2-1; no definite D call. Trimming took 0 bases from V and 0 from J, leaving 13 bases between them. Germline CDR1 and CDR2: SGHRS and YFSETQ. The CDR3 length is 17 residues. The CDR3 region has the DNA TGCGCCAGCAGCTTGGCCCTGCATCAAGACTCCTACAATGAGCAGTTCTTC. Protein sequence: CASSLALHQDSYNEQFF.

J is TRBJ1-5 and V is TRBV28; D is possibly TRBD1 (6 bases). Germline values: CDR1 MDHEN, CDR2 SYDVKM. The CDR3 has 15 residues. Trimming shortened V by 7 bases and J by 2 bases, and 15 bases separated the two germline ends. The CDR3 coding sequence is TGTGCCAGCACCCCAAGGGCAGGGGGCAATCAGCCCCAGCATTTT. Residues: CASTPRAGGNQPQHF.

The genes are TRBV6-1 and TRBJ1-2; 10 bases align to TRBD1. J was trimmed by 7 bases and V by 9 bases; bases with no gene match: 8. Germline CDR1 MNHNS, CDR2 SASEGT. The CDR3 runs 13 residues. Here the CDR3 reads CASGTGAFRGYTF. In DNA, the CDR3 is TGTGCCAGTGGGACAGGGGCGTTTCGTGGCTACACCTTC.

This chain connects TRBV6-6 to TRBJ1-1; 9 nucleotides line up with TRBD1. Germline V CDR1 and CDR2: MNHNY, SVGAGI (reference sequence). The J segment lost 2 bases and the V segment lost 5 bases, leaving 9 bases of the junction unmatched. This CDR3 is built from 16 residues. CDR3 amino acids: CASSTGQGAGNTEAFF. DNA of the CDR3: TGTGCCAGCAGTACGGGACAGGGAGCGGGAAACACTGAAGCTTTCTTT.

The J gene is TRBJ2-5, the V gene TRBV6-5; tentatively, D is TRBD1 (6 bases). Trimming removed 5 bases at V and 7 bases at J, with 14 bases between. CDR3 length equals 13 residues. The germline V gene has CDR1 MNHEY and CDR2 SVGAGI. The CDR3 sequence: CASSQGHPGTQYF. DNA of the CDR3: TGTGCCAGCAGTCAGGGACACCCCGGGACCCAGTACTTC.

The chain couples TRBV29-1 to TRBJ2-7, with a weak D call TRBD1 (6 bases). The V gene lost 1 base and the J gene lost 3 bases, with 16 bases spanning the gap. This CDR3 comprises 15 residues. The germline V gene has CDR1 SQVTM and CDR2 ANQGSEA. CDR3 DNA: TGCAGCGTTGAAGTAGCAAAAGGGGGAAGCTACGAGCAGTACTTC. It specifies CSVEVAKGGSYEQYF.

The genes are TRBV2 and TRBJ2-4; the D gene is possibly TRBD1 (6 bases). V dropped 8 bases and J dropped 7 bases, with 12 bases sitting between them. CDR1 and CDR2 from the germline V gene are SNHLY and FYNNEI. This CDR3 is built from 12 residues. In DNA, the CDR3 is TGTGCCAGCGGGGGCAGTTCGAACATTCAGTACTTC. Its protein is CASGGSSNIQYF.

This chain joins TRBV6-4 and TRBJ1-1, with D perhaps matching TRBD1 (6 bases). Germline V gives CDR1 MRHNA, CDR2 SNTAGT. V was shortened by 6 bases and J by 0 bases, with 8 bases between the two germline ends. The CDR3 totals 13 residues. CDR3 sequence: CASRRGVNTEAFF. The DNA for the CDR3 is TGTGCCAGCAGGAGGGGGGTGAACACTGAAGCTTTCTTT.

The chain has TRBV2 and TRBJ2-5; 9 bases agree with TRBD2. CDR3 length equals 16 residues. Per germline, CDR1 SNHLY and CDR2 FYNNEI. After removal of 2 bases from V and 1 base from J, the junction contained 5 bases not matched to a gene. CDR3 in amino acids: CASSERVAGVQETQYF. Written as DNA, the CDR3 is TGTGCCAGCAGTGAAAGGGTAGCGGGGGTCCAAGAGACCCAGTACTTC.

The chain recombines TRBV29-1 with TRBJ2-2; D might be TRBD1 (5 bases). The germline gives CDR1 SQVTM, CDR2 ANQGSEA. There are 14 residues in the CDR3. V was clipped by 4 bases and J by 0 bases, with 9 bases between them. In nucleotides, the CDR3 is TGCAGCGTTGGACAGCGTGCGAACACCGGGGAGCTGTTTTTT. Residues: CSVGQRANTGELFF.

The chain joins TRBV10-3 to TRBJ2-3, with TRBD2 identical over 10 bases. The junction had 9 bases not matched to a gene; V was cut back by 2 bases and J by 4 bases. The CDR3 has 17 residues. Germline assignment: CDR1 ENHRY and CDR2 SYGVKD. CDR3 DNA sequence: TGTGCCATCAGTGAGAACCCTAGCGGGAGTGGTGCAGATACGCAGTATTTT. It codes for CAISENPSGSGADTQYF.

The chain uses TRBV6-1 and TRBJ2-7; D might be TRBD1 or TRBD2, each matching 6 bases. V dropped 5 bases and J dropped 0 bases, with 11 bases sitting between them. Per germline, CDR1 MNHNS and CDR2 SASEGT. There are 14 residues in the CDR3. The CDR3 loop is CASSLGGISYEQYF. The CDR3 DNA reads TGTGCCAGCAGTTTGGGGGGCATCTCCTACGAGCAGTACTTC.

The chain combines TRBV5-1 with TRBJ2-2; D could derive from TRBD1 or TRBD2 (5 bases each). This CDR3 has 15 amino acids. Trimming pared 1 base from V and 4 bases from J, leaving 11 bases between. Per germline, CDR1 SGHRS and CDR2 YFSETQ. Here the CDR3 reads CASSLSQGVTGELFF. The CDR3 DNA reads as TGCGCCAGCAGCTTGAGCCAGGGAGTCACCGGGGAGCTGTTTTTT.

V is TRBV6-1 and J is TRBJ1-5; D gene ambiguous. The ends were cut back, 4 bases at V and 4 bases at J, with 8 bases in the middle. The CDR3 is 13 residues long. From germline, CDR1 is MNHNS and CDR2 SASEGT. CDR3 sequence reads: CASSGTGNQPQHF. The DNA of the CDR3 is TGTGCCAGCAGTGGGACTGGGAATCAGCCCCAGCATTTT.

This clone was found once. The chain links TRBV14 to TRBJ2-5; maybe TRBD1 (5 bases). The V and J ends lost 1 base and 4 bases respectively, with 13 bases between them. Germline-derived CDR1 and CDR2 are SGHDN and FVKESK. The CDR3 spans 15 residues. The CDR3 DNA follows: TGTGCCAGCAGCCAAGGCAGGGTGGTGATAGAGACCCAGTACTTC. Protein sequence: CASSQGRVVIETQYF. Full variable domain (rest looked up from reference TRBV14 and TRBJ2-5): EAGVTQFPSHSVIEKGQTVTLRCDPISGHDNLYWYRRVMGKEIKFLLHFVKESKQDESGMPNNRFLAERTGGTYSTLKVQPAELEDSGVYFCASSQGRVVIETQYFGPGTRLLVL.

The V gene is TRBV29-1, the J gene TRBJ2-1; D remains unclear. V lost 7 bases and J 8 bases, leaving 12 bases between the germline ends. Germline CDR1 and CDR2: SQVTM and ANQGSEA. The CDR3 runs 11 residues. CDR3 in DNA: TGCAGCGCCGAGCTTCGGGATGAGCAGTTCTTC. Amino acids: CSAELRDEQFF.

The V call is TRBV6-1, the J call TRBJ1-5; D gene uncertain. Germline V gene sequence: CDR1 MNHNS, CDR2 SASEGT. CDR3 length: 14 amino acids. V lost 7 bases and J lost 5, with 15 bases in between. The CDR3 protein is CASKGGTPHQPQHF. DNA of the CDR3: TGTGCCAGCAAAGGTGGAACGCCTCATCAGCCCCAGCATTTT.

The J gene is TRBJ1-6, the V gene TRBV5-6, with TRBD1 matching over 9 bases. This CDR3 has 14 residues. The V segment lost 4 bases and the J segment 10 bases; nucleotides outside the gene matches: 6. Germline values: CDR1 SGHDT, CDR2 YYEEEE. CDR3: CASSQNRGHSPLHF. The DNA for the CDR3 is TGTGCCAGCAGCCAGAACAGGGGGCACTCACCCCTCCACTTT.

The chain couples TRBV27 to TRBJ2-1; D possibly corresponds to TRBD1 (5 bases). Trimming pared 1 base from V and 4 bases from J, leaving 8 bases between. Per the germline V gene, CDR1 is MNHEY and CDR2 is SMNVEV (reference sequence). The CDR3 length is 14 residues. This CDR3 is CASSLYSGYNEQFF. The CDR3 DNA reads TGTGCCAGCAGTTTATATTCAGGGTACAATGAGCAGTTCTTC.

V gene TRBV4-2 combines with J gene TRBJ2-7; D not resolved. From germline, CDR1 is LGHNA and CDR2 YNFKEQ. CDR3 length equals 14 residues. V was shortened by 1 base and J by 5 bases, with 12 bases between the two germline ends. The CDR3 DNA is TGTGCCAGCAGCCAAGGTTTGCGGTTTAACGAGCAGTACTTC. Translated, it gives CASSQGLRFNEQYF.

This clone was seen a few times. The CDR3 here is CASRGQGNSPLHF. The CDR3 region has the DNA TGTGCCAGCAGGGGACAGGGCAATTCACCCCTCCACTTT. This rearrangement joins TRBV6-1 to TRBJ1-6; TRBD1 matches at 9 bases. CDR1 is MNHNS and CDR2 is SASEGT in the germline V gene. The CDR3 has 13 amino acids. V was pared by 6 bases and J by 7 bases, with 1 base of the junction left unmatched.

V usage is TRBV7-8 and J usage is TRBJ1-2; a possible D gene is TRBD1 (5 bases). V was trimmed by 1 base and J by 2 bases, leaving 5 bases between them. The CDR3 runs to 13 residues. Germline lookup yields CDR1 SGHVS and CDR2 FQNEAQ. In DNA form, the CDR3 reads TGTGCCAGCAGCTTAGGACAGAACTATGGCTACACCTTC. Residues: CASSLGQNYGYTF.

This clone was counted once. The DNA for the CDR3 is TGTGCCAGCAGCCCCCGCCTAGCGGCCTTCACAGATACGCAGTATTTT. This codes for CASSPRLAAFTDTQYF. The genes are TRBV14 and TRBJ2-3, with 7 bases that match TRBD2. The CDR3 runs to 16 residues. Germline V lookup: CDR1 SGHDN, CDR2 FVKESK. J gave up 2 bases and V 4 bases, and 9 bases lay outside the gene matches. Filled out from reference TRBV14 and TRBJ2-3, the complete variable domain reads EAGVTQFPSHSVIEKGQTVTLRCDPISGHDNLYWYRRVMGKEIKFLLHFVKESKQDESGMPNNRFLAERTGGTYSTLKVQPAELEDSGVYFCASSPRLAAFTDTQYFGPGTRLTVL.

The chain uses TRBV18 and TRBJ1-1; D unclear. There are 13 residues in the CDR3. Germline loops: CDR1 KGHSH, CDR2 LQKENI. Deletions cut 0 bases from V and 4 bases from J, with 6 bases between. In DNA, the CDR3 is TGTGCCAGCTCACCACCGAAAGGCACTGAAGCTTTCTTT. This translates into CASSPPKGTEAFF.

The CDR3 bases are TGTGCCAGCTCACAAAAGACGAACACCGGGGAGCTGTTTTTT. Translating gives CASSQKTNTGELFF. The rearrangement uses TRBV18 and TRBJ2-2; no reliable D call. Germline lookup yields CDR1 KGHSH and CDR2 LQKENI. Between the trimmed V and J ends, which lost 4 bases and 0 bases, there was a span of 6 bases. The CDR3 is 14 amino acids.